The T cell receptor (beta chain) under discussion was sequenced for a study of T cells in Graves' hyperthyroidism and ophthalmopathy. Overall study results and limits: Blood samples included most of the expanded thyroid clonotypes exceeding 0.001. The authors' 13 V-J model separated ophthalmopathy from stable hyperthyroidism.

Those with hyperthyroidism were 18 to 65 years old, newly diagnosed, and ill for under 2 months. Over 9 ml of fresh peripheral blood supplied the PBMCs. Authors of the study amplified TCR beta CDR3 regions from RNA transcripts. In the first-round RT-PCR of the TCR CDR3, the HTBI primer set was used. Each CDR3 protein gets one entry after TCRdb re-called the multiplex PCR reads with MiXCR. This sample has 650,000 to 850,000 distinct CDR3 sequences, with 18% found just once. To note about this clonotype: Its target is not known.

The ends were cut back, 1 base at V and 2 bases at J, with 9 bases in the middle. This CDR3 comprises 14 residues. CDR1 is LGHDT, CDR2 YNNKEL, per germline (reference sequence). The V and J genes are TRBV3-1 and TRBJ2-7; weak D call: TRBD1 (5 bases). Sample: blood. This receptor was identified in a woman between 45 and 65 years old with Graves' hyperthyroidism that later progressed to Graves' ophthalmopathy. CDR3 protein: CASSQVDSTYEQYF. Written as DNA, the CDR3 is TGTGCCAGCAGCCAAGTTGACAGTACCTACGAGCAGTACTTC.